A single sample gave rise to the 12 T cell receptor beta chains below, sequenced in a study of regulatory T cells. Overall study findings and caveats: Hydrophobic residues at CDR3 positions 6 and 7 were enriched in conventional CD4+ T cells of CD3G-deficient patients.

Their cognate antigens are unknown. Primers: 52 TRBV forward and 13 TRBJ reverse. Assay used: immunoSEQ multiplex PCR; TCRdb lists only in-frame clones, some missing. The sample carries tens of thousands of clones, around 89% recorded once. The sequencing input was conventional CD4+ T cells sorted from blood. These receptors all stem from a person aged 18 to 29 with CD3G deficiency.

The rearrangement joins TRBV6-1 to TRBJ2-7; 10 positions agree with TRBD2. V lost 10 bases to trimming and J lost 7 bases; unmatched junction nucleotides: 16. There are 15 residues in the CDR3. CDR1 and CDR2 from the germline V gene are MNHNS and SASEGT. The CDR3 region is CATQLGIAGGPEQYF. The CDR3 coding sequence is TGTGCCACCCAGTTAGGCATAGCGGGGGGTCCGGAGCAGTACTTC.

The CDR3 loop is CASSVGTAARGTQYF. In DNA, the CDR3 is TGTGCCAGCAGCGTAGGAACGGCTGCGCGGGGTACGCAGTATTTT. The chain carries TRBV9 and TRBJ2-3; a weak D match, TRBD2 (6 bases). The CDR3 is 15 amino acids. Germline CDR1 is SGDLS and CDR2 is YYNGEE. V was trimmed by 0 bases and J by 8 bases, leaving 16 bases between them.

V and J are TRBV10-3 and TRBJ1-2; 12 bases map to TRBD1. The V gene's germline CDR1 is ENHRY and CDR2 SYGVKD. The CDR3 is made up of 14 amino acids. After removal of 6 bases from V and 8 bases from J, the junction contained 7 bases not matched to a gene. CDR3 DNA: TGTGCCATCAGCCGGGACAGGGGGCTGGGGGGCTACACCTTC. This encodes CAISRDRGLGGYTF.

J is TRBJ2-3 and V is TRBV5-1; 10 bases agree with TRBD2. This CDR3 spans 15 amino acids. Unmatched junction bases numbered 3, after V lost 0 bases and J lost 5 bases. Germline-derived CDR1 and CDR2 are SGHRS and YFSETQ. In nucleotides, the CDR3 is TGCGCCAGCAGCTTGGGGGCTAGCGGGGGAGATACGCAGTATTTT. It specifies CASSLGASGGDTQYF. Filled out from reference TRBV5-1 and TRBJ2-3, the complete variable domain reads KAGVTQTPRYLIKTRGQQVTLSCSPISGHRSVSWYQQTPGQGLQFLFEYFSETQRNKGNFPGRFSGRQFSNSRSEMNVSTLELGDSALYLCASSLGASGGDTQYFGPGTRLTVL.

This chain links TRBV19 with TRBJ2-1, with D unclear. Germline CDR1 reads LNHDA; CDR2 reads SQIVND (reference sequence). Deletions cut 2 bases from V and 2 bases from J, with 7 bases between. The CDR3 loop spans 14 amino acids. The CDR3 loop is CASSISAPYNEQFF. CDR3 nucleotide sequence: TGTGCCAGTAGTATATCCGCGCCCTACAATGAGCAGTTCTTC. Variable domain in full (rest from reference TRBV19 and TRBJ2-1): DGGITQSPKYLFRKEGQNVTLSCEQNLNHDAMYWYRQDPGQGLRLIYYSQIVNDFQKGDIAEGYSVSREKKESFPLTVTSAQKNPTAFYLCASSISAPYNEQFFGPGTRLTVL.

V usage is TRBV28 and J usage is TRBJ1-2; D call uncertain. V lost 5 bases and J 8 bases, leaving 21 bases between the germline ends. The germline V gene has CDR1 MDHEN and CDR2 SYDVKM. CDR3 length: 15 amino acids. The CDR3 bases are TGTGCCAGCAGTCCGATAACCGGGAGAGGCTACGGCTACACCTTC. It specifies CASSPITGRGYGYTF.

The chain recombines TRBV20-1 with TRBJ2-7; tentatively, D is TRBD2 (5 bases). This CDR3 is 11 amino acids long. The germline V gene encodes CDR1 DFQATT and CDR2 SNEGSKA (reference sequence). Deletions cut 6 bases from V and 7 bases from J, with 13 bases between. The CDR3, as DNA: TGCAGTGCCAGCGCCGGGAAGGAGCAGTACTTC. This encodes CSASAGKEQYF.

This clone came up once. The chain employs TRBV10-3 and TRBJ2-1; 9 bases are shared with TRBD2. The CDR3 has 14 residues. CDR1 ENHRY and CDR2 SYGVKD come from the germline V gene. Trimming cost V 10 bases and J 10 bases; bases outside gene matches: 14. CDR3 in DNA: TGTGCCACCCGGCGGGGGGGGCTTCACGGGGAGCAGTTCTTC. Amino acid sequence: CATRRGGLHGEQFF.

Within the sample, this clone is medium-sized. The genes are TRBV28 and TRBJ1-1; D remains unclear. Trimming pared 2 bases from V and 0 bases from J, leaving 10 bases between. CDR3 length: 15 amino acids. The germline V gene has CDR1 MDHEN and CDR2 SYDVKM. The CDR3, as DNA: TGTGCCAGCAGTTTAAGTGGCCCCATGAACACTGAAGCTTTCTTT. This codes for CASSLSGPMNTEAFF.

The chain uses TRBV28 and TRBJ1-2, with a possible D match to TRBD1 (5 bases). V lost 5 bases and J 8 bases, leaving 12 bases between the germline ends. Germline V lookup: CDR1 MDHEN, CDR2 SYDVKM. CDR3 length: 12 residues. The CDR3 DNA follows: TGTGCCAGCAGTCTCAGGGAAGGGGGCTACACCTTC. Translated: CASSLREGGYTF.

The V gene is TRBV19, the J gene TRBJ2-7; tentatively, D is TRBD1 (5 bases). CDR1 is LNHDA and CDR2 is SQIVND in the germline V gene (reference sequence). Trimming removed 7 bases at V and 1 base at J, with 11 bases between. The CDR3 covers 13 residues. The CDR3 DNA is TGTGCCAGTAAAGCTCCAGGGTCCTACGAGCAGTACTTC. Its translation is CASKAPGSYEQYF.

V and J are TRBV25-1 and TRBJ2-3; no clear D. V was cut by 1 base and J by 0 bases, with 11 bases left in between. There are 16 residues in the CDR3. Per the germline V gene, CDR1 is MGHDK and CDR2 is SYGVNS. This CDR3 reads CASSESTETSTDTQYF. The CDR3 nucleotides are TGTGCCAGCAGTGAATCAACGGAAACTAGCACAGATACGCAGTATTTT.